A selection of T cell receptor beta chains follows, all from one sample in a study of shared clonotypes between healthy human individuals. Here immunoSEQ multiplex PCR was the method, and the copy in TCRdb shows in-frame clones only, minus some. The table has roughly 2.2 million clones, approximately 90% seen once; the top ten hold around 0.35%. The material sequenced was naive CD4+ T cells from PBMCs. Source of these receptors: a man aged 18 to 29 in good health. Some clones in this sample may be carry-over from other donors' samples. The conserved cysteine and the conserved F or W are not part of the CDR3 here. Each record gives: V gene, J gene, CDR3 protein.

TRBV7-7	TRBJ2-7	ASTKTRDLTY
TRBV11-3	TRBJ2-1	ASSFGQKGNEQF
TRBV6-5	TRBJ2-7	ASRQGLAYEQY
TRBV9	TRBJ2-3	ASSETFAGASTDTQY
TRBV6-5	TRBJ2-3	ASSSRRLGVDTQY
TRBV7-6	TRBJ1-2	ASSYDRGAYT
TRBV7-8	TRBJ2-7	ASSLGGTDSYEQY
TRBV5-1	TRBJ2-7	ASSLFGSSYEQY
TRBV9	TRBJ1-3	ASSVQGFSGNTIY
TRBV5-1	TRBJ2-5	ASSSLAGGETQY
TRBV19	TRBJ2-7	ASSPPKTYEQY
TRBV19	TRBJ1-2	ASSIADSFYGYT
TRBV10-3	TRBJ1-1	AISERKQGEAF
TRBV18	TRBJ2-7	ASSPGRAGEQY
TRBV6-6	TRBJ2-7	ASSQGALTYEQY
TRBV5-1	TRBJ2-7	ASSLGPGGGYEQY
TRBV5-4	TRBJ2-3	ASSLYLGTDTQY
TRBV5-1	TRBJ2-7	ASKLRTGGADEQY
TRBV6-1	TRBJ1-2	ASSENIATNYGYT
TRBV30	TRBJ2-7	AWSVQGANREQY
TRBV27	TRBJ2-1	ASSDFLLAEF
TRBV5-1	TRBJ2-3	ASSFGTSGRYGTDTQY
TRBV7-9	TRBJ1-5	ASSPGAQPQH
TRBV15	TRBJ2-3	ATSRDWVRGGLTDTQY
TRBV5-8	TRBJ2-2	ASSLTTGTGGTGELF
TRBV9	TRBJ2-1	ASSVASGRASSSYNEQF
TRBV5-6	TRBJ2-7	ASSSGRGHEQY
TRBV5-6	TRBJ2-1	ASSQRNEQF
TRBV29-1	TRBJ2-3	SARESRLAQY
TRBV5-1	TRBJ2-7	ASSLPGPSAGVYEQY
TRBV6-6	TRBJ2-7	ASSYVQGPEAEQY
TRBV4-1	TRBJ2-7	ASSLRHSSEQY